The text below deals with one T cell receptor (beta chain). TCRdb re-analysed the multiplex PCR reads in MiXCR, keeping a single row per CDR3 protein. The sample has about 200,000 distinct CDR3 sequences, roughly 31% seen once. The sample belongs to a study of breast tumors, draining lymph nodes, adjacent tissues. The germline gives CDR1 KGHSH, CDR2 LQKENI. The CDR3 is 17 residues long. V dropped 3 bases and J dropped 7 bases, with 24 bases sitting between them. The lymph nodes were axillary draining lymph nodes from breast cancer patients. The TCR sequence derives from a female donor with breast cancer. Some clones in this sample may be carry-over from other donors' samples. The V and J genes are TRBV18 and TRBJ1-2, with D possibly matching TRBD1 (5 bases). Sequencing input: axillary lymph node tissue. CDR3 residues: CASSPPGGAQLIAGYTF. For the CDR3, the DNA is TGTGCCAGCTCACCCCCCGGGGGAGCGCAGCTTATCGCTGGCTACACCTTC.